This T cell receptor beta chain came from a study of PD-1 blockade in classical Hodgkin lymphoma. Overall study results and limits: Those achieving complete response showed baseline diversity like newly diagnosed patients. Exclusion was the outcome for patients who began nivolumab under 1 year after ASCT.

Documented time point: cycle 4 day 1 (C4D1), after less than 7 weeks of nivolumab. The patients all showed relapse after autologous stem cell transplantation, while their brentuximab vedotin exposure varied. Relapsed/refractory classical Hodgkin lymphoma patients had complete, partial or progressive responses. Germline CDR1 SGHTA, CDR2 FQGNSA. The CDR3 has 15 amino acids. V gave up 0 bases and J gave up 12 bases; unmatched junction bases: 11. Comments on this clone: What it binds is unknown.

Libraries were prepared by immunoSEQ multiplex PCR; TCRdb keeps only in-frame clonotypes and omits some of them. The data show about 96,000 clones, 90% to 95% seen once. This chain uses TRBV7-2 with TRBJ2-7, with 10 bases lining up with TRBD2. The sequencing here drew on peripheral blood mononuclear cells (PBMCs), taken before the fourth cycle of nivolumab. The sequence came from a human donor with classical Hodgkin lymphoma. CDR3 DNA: TGTGCCAGCAGCTTAGCCGGTGCTAGCGGGAGAGGTCTGTACTTC. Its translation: CASSLAGASGRGLYF.